This T cell receptor (beta chain) derives from a study of metastatic and nonmetastatic thyroid tumors. Notes on the study in general: In both blood and tumor samples, TCR beta diversity was reported significantly higher for malignant than benign nodules.

Ten or more counts support this clone. Its cognate antigen is unknown. None of the patients had undergone any treatment ahead of thyroid surgery. This CDR3 region has 17 residues. CDR1 and CDR2 from the germline V gene are MGHRA and YSYEKL. Trimming removed 0 bases from V and 7 bases from J; junction bases left unmatched: 10. TCRdb called clones again from the PCR reads with MiXCR. Of around 64,000 clones listed, 4% to 4.5% are singletons. This clonotype was obtained from a female donor with papillary thyroid cancer or a benign thyroid nodule (not recorded which). Some clones in this sample may be carry-over from other donors' samples. The chain combines TRBV4-1 with TRBJ2-1; 9 bases are shared with TRBD2. Sequencing was performed on blood. CDR3 in amino acids: CASSQEWAGGPQNEQFF. Written as DNA, the CDR3 is TGCGCCAGCAGCCAAGAGTGGGCGGGAGGGCCGCAAAATGAGCAGTTCTTC.